The 5 T cell receptor beta chains in this list originate from one sample, sequenced in a study of cytomegalovirus exposure and HLA in healthy donors. The PCR had 60 Vbeta and 13 Jbeta primers. Sequencing was performed with immunoSEQ multiplex PCR; in TCRdb, only in-frame clones are kept and a portion is missing. The repertoire consists of more than 90,000 clones, with 74% occurring once and the leading ten covering 4.8%. Input material: PBMCs. These receptors all stem from a man aged 25-45 years in good health and CMV-seropositive.

The chain recombines TRBV10-1 with TRBJ2-2; no definite D call. The CDR3 length is 14 residues. Germline CDR1 reads WNHNN; CDR2 reads SYGVQD (reference sequence). With 3 bases removed from V and 3 bases from J, the gap between germline ends came to 8 bases. CDR3 region: CASSDPGHTGELFF. CDR3 DNA sequence: TGCGCCAGCAGTGACCCGGGTCACACCGGGGAGCTGTTTTTT.

V and J are TRBV7-9 and TRBJ1-2; D not resolved. V lost 8 bases and J lost 0, with 7 bases in between. The CDR3 extends over 12 amino acids. Germline CDR1 is SEHNR and CDR2 is FQNEAQ (reference sequence). The CDR3 protein is CASGGPNYGYTF. CDR3 DNA sequence: TGTGCCAGCGGCGGCCCTAACTATGGCTACACCTTC.

In nucleotides, the CDR3 is TGTGCCAGCAGCGCCGGGGAGGGACGGGAAGCTTTCTTT. Translating gives CASSAGEGREAFF. The chain employs TRBV9 and TRBJ1-1, with D tentatively TRBD1 (5 bases). This CDR3 has 13 amino acids. The germline CDR1 and CDR2 sequences are SGDLS and YYNGEE. Trimming left V 3 bases short and J 8 bases short, with 14 bases between.

The V and J genes are TRBV15 and TRBJ2-7; unclear D gene. From germline, CDR1 is LNHNV and CDR2 YYDKDF (reference sequence). This CDR3 has 13 amino acids. Trimming stripped 0 bases from V and 1 base from J, with 4 bases between. The CDR3 DNA follows: TGTGCCACCAGCAGAGATACATCCTACGAGCAGTACTTC. Encoded protein: CATSRDTSYEQYF. Supplemented by reference TRBV15 and TRBJ2-7, the full variable domain reads DAMVIQNPRYQVTQFGKPVTLSCSQTLNHNVMYWYQQKSSQAPKLLFHYYDKDFNNEADTPDNFQSRRPNTSFCFLDIRSPGLGDTAMYLCATSRDTSYEQYFGPGTRLTVT.

The rearrangement uses TRBV5-1 and TRBJ2-1; 9 nucleotides match TRBD2. Germline-derived CDR1 and CDR2 are SGHRS and YFSETQ. The CDR3 sequence is 16 residues long. Trimming removed 0 bases from V and 4 bases from J; junction bases left unmatched: 5. CDR3 protein: CASSLGAAGGYNEQFF. CDR3 DNA sequence: TGCGCCAGCAGCTTGGGGGCAGCGGGGGGATACAATGAGCAGTTCTTC. The full variable domain, rest sourced from reference TRBV5-1 and TRBJ2-1, is KAGVTQTPRYLIKTRGQQVTLSCSPISGHRSVSWYQQTPGQGLQFLFEYFSETQRNKGNFPGRFSGRQFSNSRSEMNVSTLELGDSALYLCASSLGAAGGYNEQFFGPGTRLTVL.